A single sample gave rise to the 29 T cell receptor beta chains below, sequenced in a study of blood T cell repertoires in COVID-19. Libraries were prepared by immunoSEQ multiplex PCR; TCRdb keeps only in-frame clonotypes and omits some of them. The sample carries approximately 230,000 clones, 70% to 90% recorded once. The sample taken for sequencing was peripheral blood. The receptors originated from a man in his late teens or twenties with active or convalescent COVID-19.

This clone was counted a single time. CDR3 DNA: TGTGCCAGCAGCTTAGGGGTTTCGGGGAAAAGACTAGCGGGGCCCTTGAAGCAGTACTTC. It translates to CASSLGVSGKRLAGPLKQYF. The chain joins TRBV11-3 to TRBJ2-7; TRBD2 matches 11 bases. Germline values: CDR1 SGHNT, CDR2 YENEEA. V gave up 1 base and J gave up 8 bases; unmatched junction bases: 22. This CDR3 contains 20 residues.

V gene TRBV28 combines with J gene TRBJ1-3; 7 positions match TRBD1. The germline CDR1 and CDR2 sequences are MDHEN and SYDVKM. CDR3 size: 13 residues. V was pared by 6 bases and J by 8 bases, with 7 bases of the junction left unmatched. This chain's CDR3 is CASRMQGGYTIYF. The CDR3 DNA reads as TGTGCCAGCAGGATGCAGGGGGGATACACCATATATTTT.

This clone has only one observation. The CDR3 sequence: CASSAPPGGNEQFF. DNA of the CDR3: TGTGCCAGCAGCGCACCCCCGGGGGGCAATGAGCAGTTCTTC. The V gene is TRBV9, the J gene TRBJ2-1; 7 positions match TRBD2. The CDR3 is 14 amino acids. J was trimmed by 6 bases and V by 3 bases; bases with no gene match: 6. The V gene's germline CDR1 is SGDLS and CDR2 YYNGEE.

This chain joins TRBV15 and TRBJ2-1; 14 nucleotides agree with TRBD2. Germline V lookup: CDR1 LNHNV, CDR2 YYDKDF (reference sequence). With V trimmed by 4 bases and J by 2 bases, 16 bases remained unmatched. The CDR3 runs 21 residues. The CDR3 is CATSIPLNGTSGSGPYNEQFF. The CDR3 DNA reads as TGTGCCACCAGCATCCCCCTAAATGGGACTAGCGGGAGTGGTCCCTACAATGAGCAGTTCTTC.

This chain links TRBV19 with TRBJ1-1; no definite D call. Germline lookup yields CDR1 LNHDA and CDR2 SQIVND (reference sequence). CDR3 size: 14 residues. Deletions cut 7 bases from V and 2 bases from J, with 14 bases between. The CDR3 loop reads CASTPLGGNTEAFF. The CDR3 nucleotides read TGTGCCAGTACCCCCCTGGGAGGTAACACTGAAGCTTTCTTT.

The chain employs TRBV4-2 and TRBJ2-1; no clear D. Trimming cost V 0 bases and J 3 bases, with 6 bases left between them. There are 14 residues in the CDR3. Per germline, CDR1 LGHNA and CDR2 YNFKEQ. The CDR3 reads CASSQDLSYNEQFF. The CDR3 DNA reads TGTGCCAGCAGCCAAGATCTTAGCTACAATGAGCAGTTCTTC.

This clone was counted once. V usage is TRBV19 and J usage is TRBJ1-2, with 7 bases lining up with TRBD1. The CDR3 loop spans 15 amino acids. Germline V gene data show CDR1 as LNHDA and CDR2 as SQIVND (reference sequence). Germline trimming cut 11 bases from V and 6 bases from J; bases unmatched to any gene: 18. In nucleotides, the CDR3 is TGTGCCTCAAAGGCCCGGACAGGCGGTATGAATGGCTACACCTTC. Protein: CASKARTGGMNGYTF.

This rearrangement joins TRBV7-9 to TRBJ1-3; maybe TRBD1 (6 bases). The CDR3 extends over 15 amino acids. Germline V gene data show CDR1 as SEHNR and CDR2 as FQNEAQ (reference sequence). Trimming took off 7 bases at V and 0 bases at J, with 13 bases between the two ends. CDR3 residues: CASIGQSLSGNTIYF. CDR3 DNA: TGTGCCAGCATCGGACAGTCCCTCTCTGGAAACACCATATATTTT.

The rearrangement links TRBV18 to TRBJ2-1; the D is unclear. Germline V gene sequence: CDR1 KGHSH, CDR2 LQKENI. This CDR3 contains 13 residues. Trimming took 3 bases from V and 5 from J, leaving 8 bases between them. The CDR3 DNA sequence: TGTGCCAGCTCACCTCGGTCCAACAATGAGCAGTTCTTC. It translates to CASSPRSNNEQFF.

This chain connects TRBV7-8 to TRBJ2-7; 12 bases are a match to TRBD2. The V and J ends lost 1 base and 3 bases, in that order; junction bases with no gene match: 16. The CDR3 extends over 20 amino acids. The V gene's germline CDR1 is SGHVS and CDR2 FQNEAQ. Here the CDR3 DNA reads TGTGCCAGCAGCTTAGTTGTGGGGGCACTAGCGGGAGGAGGATTCTACGAGCAGTACTTC. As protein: CASSLVVGALAGGGFYEQYF.

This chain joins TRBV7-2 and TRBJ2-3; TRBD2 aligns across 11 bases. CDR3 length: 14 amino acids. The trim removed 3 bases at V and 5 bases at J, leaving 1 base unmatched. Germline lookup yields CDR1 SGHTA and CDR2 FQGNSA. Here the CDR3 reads CASSFSGGEDTQYF. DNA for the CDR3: TGTGCCAGCAGCTTTAGCGGGGGGGAAGATACGCAGTATTTT.

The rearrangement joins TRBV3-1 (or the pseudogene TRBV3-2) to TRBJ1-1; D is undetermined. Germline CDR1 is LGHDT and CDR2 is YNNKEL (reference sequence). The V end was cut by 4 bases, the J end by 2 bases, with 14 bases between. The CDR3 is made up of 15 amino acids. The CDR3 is CASSRADMRNTEAFF. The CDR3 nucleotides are TGTGCCAGCAGCCGGGCCGACATGCGAAACACTGAAGCTTTCTTT.

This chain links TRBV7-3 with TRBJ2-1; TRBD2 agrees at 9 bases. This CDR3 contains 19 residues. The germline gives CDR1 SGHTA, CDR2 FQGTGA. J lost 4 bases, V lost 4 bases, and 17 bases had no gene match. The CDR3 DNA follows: TGTGCCAGCAGCTCCCGGGGGGCGGGAGGGCCAGGAAGGTACAATGAGCAGTTCTTC. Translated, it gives CASSSRGAGGPGRYNEQFF.

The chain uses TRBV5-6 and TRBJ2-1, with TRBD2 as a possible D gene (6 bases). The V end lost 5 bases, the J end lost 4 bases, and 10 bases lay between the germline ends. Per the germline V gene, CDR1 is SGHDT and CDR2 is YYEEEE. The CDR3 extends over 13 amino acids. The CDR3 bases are TGTGCCAGCAGTCGCGGGACTTACAATGAGCAGTTCTTC. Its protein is CASSRGTYNEQFF.

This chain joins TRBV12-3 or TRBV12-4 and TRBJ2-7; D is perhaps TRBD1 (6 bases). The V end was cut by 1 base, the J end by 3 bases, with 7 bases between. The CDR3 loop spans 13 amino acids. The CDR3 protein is CASSLGTVYEQYF. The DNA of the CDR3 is TGTGCCAGCAGTTTAGGGACAGTCTACGAGCAGTACTTC.

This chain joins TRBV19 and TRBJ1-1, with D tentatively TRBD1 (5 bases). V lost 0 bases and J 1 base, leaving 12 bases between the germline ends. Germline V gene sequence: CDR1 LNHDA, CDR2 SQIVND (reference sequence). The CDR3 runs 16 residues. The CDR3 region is CASSIESWTPNTEAFF. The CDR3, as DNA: TGTGCCAGTAGTATAGAATCCTGGACACCGAACACTGAAGCTTTCTTT.

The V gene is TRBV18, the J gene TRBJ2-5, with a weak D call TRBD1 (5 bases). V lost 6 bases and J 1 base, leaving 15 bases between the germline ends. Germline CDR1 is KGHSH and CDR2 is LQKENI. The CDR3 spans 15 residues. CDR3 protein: CASSPPGQSQETQYF. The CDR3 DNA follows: TGTGCCAGCTCCCCCCCAGGGCAGAGCCAAGAGACCCAGTACTTC. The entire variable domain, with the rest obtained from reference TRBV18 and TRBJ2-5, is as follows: NAGVMQNPRHLVRRRGQEARLRCSPMKGHSHVYWYRQLPEEGLKFMVYLQKENIIDESGMPKERFSAEFPKEGPSILRIQQVVRGDSAAYFCASSPPGQSQETQYFGPGTRLLVL.

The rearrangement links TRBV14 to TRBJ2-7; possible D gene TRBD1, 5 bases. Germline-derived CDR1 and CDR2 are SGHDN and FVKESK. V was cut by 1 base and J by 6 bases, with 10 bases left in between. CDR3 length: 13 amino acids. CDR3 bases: TGTGCCAGCAGCCAAGTCTTAGGGGCCGAGCAGTACTTC. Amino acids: CASSQVLGAEQYF.

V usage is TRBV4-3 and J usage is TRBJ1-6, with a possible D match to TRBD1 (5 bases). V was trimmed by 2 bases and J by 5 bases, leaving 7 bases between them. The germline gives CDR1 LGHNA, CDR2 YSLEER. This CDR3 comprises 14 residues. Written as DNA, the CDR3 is TGCGCCAGCAGCCAAAGGGGAAATAATTCACCCCTCCACTTT. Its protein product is CASSQRGNNSPLHF.

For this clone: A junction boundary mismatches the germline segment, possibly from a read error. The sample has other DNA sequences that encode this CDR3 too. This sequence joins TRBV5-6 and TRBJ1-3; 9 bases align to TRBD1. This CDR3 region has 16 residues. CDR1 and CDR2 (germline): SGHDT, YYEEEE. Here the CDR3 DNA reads TGTGCCAGCAGCTTGGACAGGGGGCGTTCTGGAAATACCATATATTTT. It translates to CASSLDRGRSGNTIYF.

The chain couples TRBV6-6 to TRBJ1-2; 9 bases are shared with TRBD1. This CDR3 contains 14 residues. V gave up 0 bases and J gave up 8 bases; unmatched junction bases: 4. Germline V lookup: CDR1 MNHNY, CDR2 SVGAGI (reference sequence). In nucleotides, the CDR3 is TGTGCCAGCAGTTACTCGGACAGGGGACGAGGCTACACCTTC. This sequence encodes CASSYSDRGRGYTF.

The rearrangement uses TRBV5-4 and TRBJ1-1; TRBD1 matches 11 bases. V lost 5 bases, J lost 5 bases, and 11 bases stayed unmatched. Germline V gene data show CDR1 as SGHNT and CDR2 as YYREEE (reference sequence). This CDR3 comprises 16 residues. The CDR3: CASSSGTGGIQTEAFF. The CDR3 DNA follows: TGTGCCAGCAGTTCTGGGACAGGGGGGATCCAAACTGAAGCTTTCTTT.

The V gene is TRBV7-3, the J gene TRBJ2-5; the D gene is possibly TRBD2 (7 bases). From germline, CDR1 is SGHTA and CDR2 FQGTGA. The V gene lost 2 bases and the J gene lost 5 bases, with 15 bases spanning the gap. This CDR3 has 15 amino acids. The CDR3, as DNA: TGTGCCAGCAGCTTAGGGGGCGGGAGTCGGGAGACCCAGTACTTC. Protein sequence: CASSLGGGSRETQYF.

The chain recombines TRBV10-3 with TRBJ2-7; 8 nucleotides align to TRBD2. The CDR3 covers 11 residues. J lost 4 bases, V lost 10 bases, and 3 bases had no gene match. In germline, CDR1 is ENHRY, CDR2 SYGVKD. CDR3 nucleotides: TGTGCCACTGCTAGCGGGTACGAGCAGTACTTC. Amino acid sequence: CATASGYEQYF.

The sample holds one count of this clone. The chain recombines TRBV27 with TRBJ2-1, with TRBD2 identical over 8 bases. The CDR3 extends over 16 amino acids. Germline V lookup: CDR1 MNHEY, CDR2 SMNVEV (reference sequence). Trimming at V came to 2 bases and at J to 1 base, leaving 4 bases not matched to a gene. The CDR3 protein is CASSLSGRLSYNEQFF. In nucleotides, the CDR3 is TGTGCCAGCAGTTTAAGCGGGAGATTGTCCTACAATGAGCAGTTCTTC.

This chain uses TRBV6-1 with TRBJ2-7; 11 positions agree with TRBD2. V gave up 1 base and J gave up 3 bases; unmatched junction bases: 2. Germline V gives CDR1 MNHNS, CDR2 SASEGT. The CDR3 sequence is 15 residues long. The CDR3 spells CASSEGTSGYYEQYF. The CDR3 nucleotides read TGTGCCAGCAGTGAAGGGACTAGCGGGTACTACGAGCAGTACTTC.

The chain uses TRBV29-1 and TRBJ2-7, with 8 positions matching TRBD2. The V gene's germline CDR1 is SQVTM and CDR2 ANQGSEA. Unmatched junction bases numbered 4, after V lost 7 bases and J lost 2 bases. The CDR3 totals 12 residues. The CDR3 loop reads CSAGLAAYEQYF. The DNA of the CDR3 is TGCAGCGCCGGACTAGCAGCCTACGAGCAGTACTTC.

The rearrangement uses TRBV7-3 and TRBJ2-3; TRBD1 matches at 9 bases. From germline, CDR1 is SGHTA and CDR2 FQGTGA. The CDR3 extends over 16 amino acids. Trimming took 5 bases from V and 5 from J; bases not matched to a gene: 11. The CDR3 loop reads CASSRLGQGVEDTQYF. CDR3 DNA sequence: TGTGCCAGCAGCCGTCTGGGACAGGGAGTGGAAGATACGCAGTATTTT.

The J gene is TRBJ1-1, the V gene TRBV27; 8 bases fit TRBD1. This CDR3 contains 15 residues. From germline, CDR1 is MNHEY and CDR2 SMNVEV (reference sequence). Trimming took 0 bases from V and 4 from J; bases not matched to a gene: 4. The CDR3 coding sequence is TGTGCCAGCAGTTTATCAGCGACAGGGGCCACTGAAGCTTTCTTT. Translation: CASSLSATGATEAFF.